Presented here are 27 T cell receptor beta chains from one specimen sequenced in a study of blood T cell repertoires in COVID-19. Method: immunoSEQ multiplex PCR; TCRdb's copy keeps in-frame clones and lacks some. The sample consists of more than 80,000 clones, about 71% of them appearing once. The specimen was peripheral blood. The receptor set was obtained from a woman aged 55-75 years in a cohort sampled during active or convalescent COVID-19.

The gene calls are TRBV5-6 and TRBJ2-4, with D unresolved. The V end lost 1 base, the J end lost 0 bases, and 14 bases lay between the germline ends. The CDR3 spans 17 residues. The germline V gene has CDR1 SGHDT and CDR2 YYEEEE. CDR3 sequence: CASSLRLNTQAKNIQYF. CDR3 nucleotide sequence: TGTGCCAGCAGCTTGCGACTGAACACCCAAGCCAAAAACATTCAGTACTTC.

The sample holds a few counts of this clone. The chain is built from TRBV7-9 and TRBJ2-1; no reliable D call. Trimming cost V 5 bases and J 4 bases, with 3 bases left between them. CDR3 length: 11 amino acids. Looked up from germline, CDR1 is SEHNR and CDR2 is FQNEAQ (reference sequence). As DNA, the CDR3 is TGTGCCAGCAGCCCGTACAATGAGCAGTTCTTC. Translating it yields CASSPYNEQFF.

The rearrangement links TRBV5-8 to TRBJ2-7, with 10 bases that match TRBD1. Germline assignment: CDR1 SGHTS and CDR2 YDEGEE. CDR3 length: 16 amino acids. The V and J ends lost 4 bases and 0 bases, in that order; junction bases with no gene match: 7. CDR3 coding DNA: TGTGCCAGCAGCCTCGGGACAGGGGAGGGCTCCTACGAGCAGTACTTC. Protein sequence: CASSLGTGEGSYEQYF.

In DNA form, the CDR3 reads TGTGCCAGCAGCCCCCCCCCAGGAGGCCTTAGCACAGATACGCAGTATTTT. Translating gives CASSPPPGGLSTDTQYF. The chain recombines TRBV7-9 with TRBJ2-3, with D possibly being TRBD2 (5 bases). Germline V gives CDR1 SEHNR, CDR2 FQNEAQ (reference sequence). This CDR3 is built from 17 residues. The V gene lost 5 bases and the J gene lost 0 bases, with 18 bases spanning the gap.

The chain is built from TRBV4-1 and TRBJ1-2, with 7 positions matching TRBD1. The germline V gene has CDR1 MGHRA and CDR2 YSYEKL. The CDR3 is 14 residues long. The junction had 10 bases not matched to a gene; V was cut back by 4 bases and J by 8 bases. The CDR3: CASSPQRGGLGYTF. For the CDR3, the DNA is TGCGCCAGCAGCCCCCAACGAGGGGGCCTGGGCTACACCTTC.

The chain combines TRBV18 with TRBJ2-7; TRBD1 is a possible D gene (6 bases). This CDR3 comprises 15 residues. Germline assignment: CDR1 KGHSH and CDR2 LQKENI. V was cut by 5 bases and J by 2 bases, with 16 bases left in between. DNA of the CDR3: TGTGCCAGCTCAGATCGAGGGGGTGGGCCCTACGAGCAGTACTTC. This gives the protein CASSDRGGGPYEQYF.

The rearrangement links TRBV18 to TRBJ1-6, with 8 bases matching TRBD1. Germline V gives CDR1 KGHSH, CDR2 LQKENI. This CDR3 region has 16 residues. V lost 6 bases to trimming and J lost 5 bases; unmatched junction nucleotides: 9. The CDR3 nucleotides are TGTGCCAGCTCGACCGGACAGGGTCACAATAATTCACCCCTCCACTTT. This sequence encodes CASSTGQGHNNSPLHF.

V gene TRBV27 combines with J gene TRBJ1-2, with D maybe TRBD1 (5 bases). CDR1 and CDR2 (germline): MNHEY, SMNVEV (reference sequence). V lost 4 bases and J 8 bases, leaving 14 bases between the germline ends. The CDR3 runs to 13 residues. The CDR3 DNA follows: TGTGCCAGCAGTTACACAGGCTCCGGCGGCTACACCTTC. Protein product: CASSYTGSGGYTF.

V is TRBV29-1 and J is TRBJ2-7, with D unclear. V was clipped by 8 bases and J by 5 bases, with 13 bases between them. This CDR3 region has 11 residues. Germline CDR1 and CDR2: SQVTM and ANQGSEA. The CDR3 is CSFRSGNEQYF. The CDR3 DNA reads TGCAGCTTCCGTTCGGGTAACGAGCAGTACTTC.

This clone appeared a few times. The chain employs TRBV6-6 and TRBJ1-5, with 10 bases aligning to TRBD1. This CDR3 region has 14 residues. Germline CDR1 MNHNY, CDR2 SVGAGI (reference sequence). J lost 5 bases, V lost 2 bases, and 0 bases had no gene match. In DNA form, the CDR3 reads TGTGCCAGCAGTTACGGGACAGGGGATCAGCCCCAGCATTTT. Its protein product is CASSYGTGDQPQHF.

The chain combines TRBV4-1 with TRBJ2-5, with 10 bases matching TRBD2. Germline CDR1 reads MGHRA; CDR2 reads YSYEKL. V lost 0 bases, J lost 4 bases, and 5 bases stayed unmatched. The CDR3 totals 16 residues. The CDR3 loop is CASSQDRAGGAETQYF. Here the CDR3 DNA reads TGCGCCAGCAGCCAAGATCGAGCGGGGGGGGCAGAGACCCAGTACTTC.

The chain recombines TRBV2 with TRBJ1-2, with TRBD1 matching over 9 bases. V shed 7 bases, J shed 2 bases, and the junction held 8 bases outside the gene matches. The CDR3 has 15 residues. The germline CDR1 and CDR2 sequences are SNHLY and FYNNEI. CDR3 sequence: CASTQQGAANYGYTF. The CDR3 DNA sequence: TGTGCCAGCACCCAACAGGGGGCTGCGAACTATGGCTACACCTTC.

This chain connects TRBV6-5 to TRBJ2-2; no firm D call. Per the germline V gene, CDR1 is MNHEY and CDR2 is SVGAGI. With 10 bases removed from V and 0 bases from J, the gap between germline ends came to 15 bases. The CDR3 sequence is 15 residues long. For the CDR3, the DNA is TGTGCCACCAACGAGGTGCTTGCGAACACCGGGGAGCTGTTTTTT. It codes for CATNEVLANTGELFF.

The chain combines TRBV4-2 with TRBJ1-3; D not resolved. Germline V CDR1 and CDR2: LGHNA, YNFKEQ. Trimming stripped 0 bases from V and 0 bases from J, with 9 bases between. CDR3 size: 16 residues. The CDR3 nucleotides read TGTGCCAGCAGCCAAGAAGCTAACCCCTCTGGAAACACCATATATTTT. Translated, it gives CASSQEANPSGNTIYF.

This chain connects TRBV5-1 to TRBJ2-7; no firm D call. Germline loops: CDR1 SGHRS, CDR2 YFSETQ. CDR3 length: 15 residues. The V end was cut by 0 bases, the J end by 3 bases, with 13 bases between. The CDR3 bases are TGCGCCAGCAGCTTGGATTCGGTCGGTAACTACGAGCAGTACTTC. It specifies CASSLDSVGNYEQYF.

The chain has TRBV11-2 and TRBJ2-7; TRBD2 might be the D (5 bases). The CDR3 runs to 12 residues. Trimming left V 5 bases short and J 6 bases short, with 11 bases between. Germline-derived CDR1 and CDR2 are SGHAT and FQNNGV. The CDR3 protein is CASSPEGREQYF. As DNA, the CDR3 is TGTGCCAGCAGCCCCGAGGGTCGCGAGCAGTACTTC.

The V gene is TRBV2, the J gene TRBJ2-5; 9 bases are a match to TRBD2. With V trimmed by 4 bases and J by 7 bases, 4 bases remained unmatched. The CDR3 covers 13 residues. Germline values: CDR1 SNHLY, CDR2 FYNNEI. The DNA for the CDR3 is TGTGCCAGCAGTGTAGCGGGGGCGGGGACCCAGTACTTC. Encoded protein: CASSVAGAGTQYF.

The chain combines TRBV5-1 with TRBJ2-1; 10 positions match TRBD1. Unmatched junction bases numbered 8, after V lost 4 bases and J lost 4 bases. Per germline, CDR1 SGHRS and CDR2 YFSETQ. The CDR3 runs 16 residues. This chain's CDR3 is CASSRGTGVSYNEQFF. The CDR3 nucleotides read TGCGCCAGCAGCCGGGGGACAGGGGTTAGTTACAATGAGCAGTTCTTC.

The chain couples TRBV7-3 to TRBJ2-2; weak D call: TRBD1 (6 bases). V gave up 5 bases and J gave up 5 bases, with 12 bases separating them. The CDR3 runs 14 residues. From germline, CDR1 is SGHTA and CDR2 FQGTGA. CDR3 DNA: TGTGCCAGCAGCCCGGGACACCGGACCGGGGAGCTGTTTTTT. The encoded protein is CASSPGHRTGELFF.

This clone was counted between two and nine times. This chain uses TRBV5-1 with TRBJ1-1; D call uncertain. V lost 0 bases to trimming and J lost 6 bases, with 9 bases between them. CDR3 length: 13 residues. Germline values: CDR1 SGHRS, CDR2 YFSETQ. CDR3 amino acids: CASSLASFSEAFF. The CDR3 DNA sequence: TGCGCCAGCAGCTTGGCCTCCTTCTCTGAAGCTTTCTTT.

As concerns this clone: This may be a read error: a much more frequent sequence differs by one nucleotide. This chain uses TRBV7-2 with TRBJ1-6; 10 nucleotides agree with TRBD1. Germline V CDR1 and CDR2: SGHTA, FQGNSA. V dropped 5 bases and J dropped 8; count of bases not matched to a gene: 6. This CDR3 is built from 15 residues. CDR3 nucleotide sequence: TGTGCCAGCAGCGCCGGACAGGGGGATTATTCACCCCTCCACTTT. It translates to CASSAGQGDYSPLHF.

The CDR3 bases are TGTGCCAGCAGCAGAACTACGAACACTGAAGCTTTCTTT. Its translation is CASSRTTNTEAFF. The V call is TRBV16, the J call TRBJ1-1; D is unclear. There are 13 residues in the CDR3. V lost 5 bases and J 1 base, leaving 8 bases between the germline ends. Germline V gene sequence: CDR1 KGHSY, CDR2 FQNENV.

The chain links TRBV18 to TRBJ2-7; 8 nucleotides line up with TRBD2. J was trimmed by 3 bases and V by 3 bases; bases with no gene match: 7. This CDR3 region has 15 residues. Germline V gene lookup returns CDR1 KGHSH and CDR2 LQKENI. CDR3 region: CASSPGGGLVYEQYF. As DNA, the CDR3 is TGTGCCAGCTCACCCGGCGGGGGGCTGGTCTACGAGCAGTACTTC.

V is TRBV9 and J is TRBJ2-1, with D perhaps TRBD1 (6 bases). V shed 0 bases and J shed 1 base, with 8 bases lying between them. CDR1 and CDR2 (germline): SGDLS, YYNGEE. The CDR3 is made up of 15 amino acids. CDR3 nucleotide sequence: TGTGCCAGCAGCGTAGCCAGGGGATCCTACAATGAGCAGTTCTTC. Amino acid sequence: CASSVARGSYNEQFF.

This chain links TRBV7-9 with TRBJ1-1; D ambiguous. The CDR3 runs to 13 residues. V was pared by 3 bases and J by 1 base, with 6 bases between. Germline CDR1 reads SEHNR; CDR2 reads FQNEAQ (reference sequence). The CDR3 sequence is CASSFSGNTEAFF. CDR3 DNA: TGTGCCAGCAGCTTTTCGGGGAACACTGAAGCTTTCTTT.

This clone appeared a few times. The genes are TRBV2 and TRBJ1-5, with 7 bases lining up with TRBD1. This CDR3 has 16 amino acids. The trim removed 5 bases at V and 3 bases at J, leaving 10 bases unmatched. Germline loops: CDR1 SNHLY, CDR2 FYNNEI. The CDR3 loop is CASSHGLQGPNQPQHF. For the CDR3, the DNA is TGTGCCAGCAGTCACGGCCTACAGGGGCCCAATCAGCCCCAGCATTTT.

The genes are TRBV3-1 (or the pseudogene TRBV3-2) and TRBJ1-2, with TRBD1 identical over 9 bases. Germline V gene data show CDR1 as LGHDT and CDR2 as YNNKEL (reference sequence). V lost 0 bases, J lost 2 bases, and 4 bases stayed unmatched. The CDR3 sequence is 16 residues long. In DNA, the CDR3 is TGTGCCAGCAGCCAAGATTCCGGACAGGGGAACTATGGCTACACCTTC. Translating it yields CASSQDSGQGNYGYTF.